The next 8 T cell receptor beta chains were all read from a single sample in a study of T cell repertoires in cytomegalovirus infection. MiXCR, applied by TCRdb to the reads, yields one record per CDR3 protein. The repertoire includes about 600,000 distinct CDR3 sequences, approximately 25% of them detected once, and 8% sits in the top ten. Sequencing used CD8+ T cells from PBMCs. These receptors came from a human donor in good health (CMV status not recorded). Some clones in this sample may be carry-over from other donors' samples.

This clonotype was observed a few times. J is TRBJ2-7 and V is TRBV20-1, with TRBD1 identical over 7 bases. The CDR3 contains 13 residues. Germline CDR1 is DFQATT and CDR2 is SNEGSKA (reference sequence). After removal of 6 bases from V and 2 bases from J, the junction contained 7 bases not matched to a gene. CDR3 loop: CSARTGATYEQYF. The CDR3 DNA follows: TGCAGTGCCCGAACAGGGGCGACCTACGAGCAGTACTTC.

This clonotype has just a few counts. The chain joins TRBV20-1 to TRBJ2-5; 8 bases are shared with TRBD2. The CDR3 is 16 amino acids. The germline V gene has CDR1 DFQATT and CDR2 SNEGSKA (reference sequence). The V and J ends lost 6 bases and 0 bases, in that order; junction bases with no gene match: 12. In nucleotides, the CDR3 is TGCAGTGCCCGAGGGAGCGGGGGCCTGTACCAAGAGACCCAGTACTTC. It translates to CSARGSGGLYQETQYF.

This clonotype was seen only a few times. This chain links TRBV5-6 with TRBJ2-1; D not certain. The germline V gene has CDR1 SGHDT and CDR2 YYEEEE. V lost 0 bases and J 4 bases, leaving 5 bases between the germline ends. The CDR3 loop spans 13 amino acids. The CDR3 DNA follows: TGTGCCAGCAGCTTGGACCTGTACAATGAGCAGTTCTTC. This sequence encodes CASSLDLYNEQFF.

This clonotype was observed a handful of times. The chain joins TRBV6-6 to TRBJ2-7, with 8 positions matching TRBD1. This CDR3 has 13 amino acids. The germline V gene has CDR1 MNHNY and CDR2 SVGAGI (reference sequence). With V trimmed by 5 bases and J by 1 base, 1 base remained unmatched. For the CDR3, the DNA is TGTGCCAGCAGTCGGGACAGGTCCTACGAGCAGTACTTC. Amino acid sequence: CASSRDRSYEQYF.

For this clonotype: With a much larger clone just one base away, this may be a read error. V is TRBV7-4 and J is TRBJ1-2, with no clear D. The CDR3 is made up of 12 amino acids. Germline-derived CDR1 and CDR2 are SGHVT and SQSDAQ. CDR3 sequence reads: CTSSLEREGYTF. DNA of the CDR3: TGTACCAGCAGCTTAGAGCGAGAGGGCTACACCTTC. The whole variable domain, filled in from reference TRBV7-4 and TRBJ1-2, reads GAGVSQSPRYKVAKRGRDVALRCDSISGHVTLYWYRQTLGQGSEVLTYSQSDAQRDKSGRPSGRFSAERPERSVSTLKIQRTEQGDSAVYLCTSSLEREGYTFGSGTRLTVV.

This clonotype appeared many times. V and J are TRBV7-6 and TRBJ2-1, with unresolved D. The CDR3 loop spans 15 amino acids. The V end lost 5 bases, the J end lost 4 bases, and 15 bases lay between the germline ends. Germline assignment: CDR1 SGHVS and CDR2 FNYEAQ. CDR3 region: CASSPFGNLYNEQFF. CDR3 in DNA: TGTGCCAGCAGCCCGTTCGGTAATCTGTACAATGAGCAGTTCTTC.

The chain recombines TRBV5-8 with TRBJ1-6, with D unclear. This CDR3 contains 15 residues. Germline V CDR1 and CDR2: SGHTS, YDEGEE. V was clipped by 0 bases and J by 8 bases, with 12 bases between them. DNA for the CDR3: TGTGCCAGCAGCTTGGTGGTAGTTGGGTATTCACCCCTCCACTTT. This sequence encodes CASSLVVVGYSPLHF.

With respect to this clonotype: One end of the junction varies from germline; a read error may be responsible. The rearrangement joins TRBV7-9 to TRBJ2-1; tentatively, D is TRBD1 (6 bases). The germline CDR1 and CDR2 sequences are SEHNR and FQNEAQ (reference sequence). This CDR3 spans 11 amino acids. The CDR3 sequence is CASSLTGGVLF. For the CDR3, the DNA is TGTGCCAGCAGCCTGACAGGTGGTGTGCTCTTC.